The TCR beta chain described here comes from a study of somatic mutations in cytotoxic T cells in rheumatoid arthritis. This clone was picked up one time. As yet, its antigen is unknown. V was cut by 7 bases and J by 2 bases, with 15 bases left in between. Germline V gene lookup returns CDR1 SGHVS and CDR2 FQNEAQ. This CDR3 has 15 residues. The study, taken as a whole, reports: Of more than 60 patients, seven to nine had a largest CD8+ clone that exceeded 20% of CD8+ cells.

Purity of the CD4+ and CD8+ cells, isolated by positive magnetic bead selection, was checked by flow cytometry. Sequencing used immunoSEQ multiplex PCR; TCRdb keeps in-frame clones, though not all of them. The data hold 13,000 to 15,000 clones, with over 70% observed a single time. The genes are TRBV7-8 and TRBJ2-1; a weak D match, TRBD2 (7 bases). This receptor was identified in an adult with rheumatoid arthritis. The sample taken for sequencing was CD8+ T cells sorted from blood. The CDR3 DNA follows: TGTGCCAGCAAGGGGGGAGGGAGTACCTACAATGAGCAGTTCTTC. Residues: CASKGGGSTYNEQFF. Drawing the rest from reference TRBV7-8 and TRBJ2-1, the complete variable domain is GAGVSQSPRYKVAKRGQDVALRCDPISGHVSLFWYQQALGQGPEFLTYFQNEAQLDKSGLPSDRFFAERPEGSVSTLKIQRTQQEDSAVYLCASKGGGSTYNEQFFGPGTRLTVL.